This T cell receptor beta chain was profiled in a study of T cell changes during pregnancy in multiple sclerosis. Assay: immunoSEQ multiplex PCR; the TCRdb copy retains only in-frame clones and omits some. The table has over 25,000 clones, 75% to 95% seen once. The receptor was isolated from a female donor with multiple sclerosis, enrolled in a pregnancy study. Material: CD8+ T cells from peripheral blood mononuclear cells, obtained before pregnancy.

The CDR3 sequence: CASSPGGSYEQYF. The CDR3 nucleotides read TGTGCCAGCAGCCCTGGGGGGTCCTACGAGCAGTACTTC. The chain couples TRBV6-5 to TRBJ2-7, with TRBD2 as a possible D gene (6 bases). Per germline, CDR1 MNHEY and CDR2 SVGAGI. V was cut by 6 bases and J by 1 base, with 10 bases left in between. The CDR3 extends over 13 amino acids.